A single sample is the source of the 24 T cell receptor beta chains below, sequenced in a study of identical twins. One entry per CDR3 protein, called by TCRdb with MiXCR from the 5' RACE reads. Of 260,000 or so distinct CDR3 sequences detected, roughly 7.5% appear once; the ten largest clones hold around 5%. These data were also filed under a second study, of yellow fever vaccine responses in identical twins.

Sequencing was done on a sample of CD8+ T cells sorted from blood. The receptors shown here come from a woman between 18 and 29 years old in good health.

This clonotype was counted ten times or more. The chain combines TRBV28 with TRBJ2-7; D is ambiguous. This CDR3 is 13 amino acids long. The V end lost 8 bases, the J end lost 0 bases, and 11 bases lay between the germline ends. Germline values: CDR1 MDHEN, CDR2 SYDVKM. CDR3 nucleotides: TGTGCCAGCGTGGTGGGCGGCTCCTACGAGCAGTACTTC. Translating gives CASVVGGSYEQYF.

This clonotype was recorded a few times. This CDR3 reads CASSLLPGRETQYF. The CDR3, as DNA: TGTGCCAGCAGTTTATTACCGGGAAGGGAGACCCAGTACTTC. This chain connects TRBV28 to TRBJ2-5; D is perhaps TRBD2 (5 bases). Germline V gene lookup returns CDR1 MDHEN and CDR2 SYDVKM. Deletions cut 1 base from V and 5 bases from J, with 11 bases between. This CDR3 has 14 residues. The complete variable domain, with remaining parts taken from reference TRBV28 and TRBJ2-5, reads DVKVTQSSRYLVKRTGEKVFLECVQDMDHENMFWYRQDPGLGLRLIYFSYDVKMKEKGDIPEGYSVSREKKERFSLILESASTNQTSMYLCASSLLPGRETQYFGPGTRLLVL.

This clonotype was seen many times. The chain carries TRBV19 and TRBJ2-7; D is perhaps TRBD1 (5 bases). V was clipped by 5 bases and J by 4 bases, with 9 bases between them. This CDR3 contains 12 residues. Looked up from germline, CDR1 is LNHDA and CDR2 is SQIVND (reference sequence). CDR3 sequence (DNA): TGTGCCAGTAGTCCGACAGCGTACGAGCAGTACGTC. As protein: CASSPTAYEQYV.

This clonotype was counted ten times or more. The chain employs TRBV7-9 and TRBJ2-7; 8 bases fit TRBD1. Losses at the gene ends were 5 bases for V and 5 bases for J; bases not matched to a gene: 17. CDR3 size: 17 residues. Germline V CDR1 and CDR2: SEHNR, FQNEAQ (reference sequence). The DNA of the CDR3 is TGTGCCAGCAGCCTTGGACAGGGTGAACCTTTCGTGGACGAGCAGTACGTC. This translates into CASSLGQGEPFVDEQYV.

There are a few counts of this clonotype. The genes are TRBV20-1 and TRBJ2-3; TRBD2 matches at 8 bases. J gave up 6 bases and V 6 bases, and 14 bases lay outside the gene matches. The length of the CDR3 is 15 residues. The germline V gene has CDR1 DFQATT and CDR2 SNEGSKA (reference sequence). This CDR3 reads CSAPPRAGGSDTQYF. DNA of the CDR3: TGCAGTGCCCCTCCCCGGGCGGGGGGTTCGGATACGCAGTATTTT.

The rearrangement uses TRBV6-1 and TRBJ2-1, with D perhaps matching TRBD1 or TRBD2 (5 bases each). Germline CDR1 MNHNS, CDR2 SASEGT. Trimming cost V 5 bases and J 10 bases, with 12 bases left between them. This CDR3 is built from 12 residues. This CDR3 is CASSQSGREQFF. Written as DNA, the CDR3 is TGTGCCAGCAGTCAGTCGGGACGGGAGCAGTTCTTC.

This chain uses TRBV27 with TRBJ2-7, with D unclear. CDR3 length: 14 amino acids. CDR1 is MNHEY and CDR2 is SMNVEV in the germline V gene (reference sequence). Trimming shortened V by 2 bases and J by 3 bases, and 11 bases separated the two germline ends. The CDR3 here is CASSLTAFDYEQYF. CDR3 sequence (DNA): TGTGCCAGCAGTTTAACAGCGTTTGACTACGAGCAGTACTTC.

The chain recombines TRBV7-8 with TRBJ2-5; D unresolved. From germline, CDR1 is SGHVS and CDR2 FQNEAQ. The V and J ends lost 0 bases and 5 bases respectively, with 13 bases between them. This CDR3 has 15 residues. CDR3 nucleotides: TGTGCCAGCAGCTTAGCGTATGTGGGGTCGGAGACCCAGTACTTC. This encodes CASSLAYVGSETQYF.

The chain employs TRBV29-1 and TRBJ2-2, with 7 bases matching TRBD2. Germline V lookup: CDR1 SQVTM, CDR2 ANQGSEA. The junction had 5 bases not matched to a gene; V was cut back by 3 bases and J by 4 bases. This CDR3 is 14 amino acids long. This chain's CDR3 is CSVDRREGTGELFF. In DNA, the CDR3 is TGCAGCGTTGATCGCAGGGAGGGCACCGGGGAGCTGTTTTTT.

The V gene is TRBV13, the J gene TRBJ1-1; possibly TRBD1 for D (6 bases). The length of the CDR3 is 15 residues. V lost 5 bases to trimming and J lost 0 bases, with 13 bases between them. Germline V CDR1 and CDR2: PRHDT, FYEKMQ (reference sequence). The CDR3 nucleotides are TGTGCCAGCAGCCCCACGGACAGACTGAACACTGAAGCTTTCTTT. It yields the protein CASSPTDRLNTEAFF.

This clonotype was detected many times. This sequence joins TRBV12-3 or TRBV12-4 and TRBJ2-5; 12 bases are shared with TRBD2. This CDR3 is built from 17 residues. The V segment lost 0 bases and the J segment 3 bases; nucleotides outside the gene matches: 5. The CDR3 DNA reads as TGTGCCAGCAGTTTAGCGTTAGGACTAGCGGGAAAAGAGACCCAGTACTTC. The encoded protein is CASSLALGLAGKETQYF.

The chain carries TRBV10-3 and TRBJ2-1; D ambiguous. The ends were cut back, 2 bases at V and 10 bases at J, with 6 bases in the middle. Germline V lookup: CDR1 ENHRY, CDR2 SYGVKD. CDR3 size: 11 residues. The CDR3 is CAISEQGEQFF. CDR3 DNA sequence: TGTGCCATCAGTGAGCAAGGAGAGCAGTTCTTC.

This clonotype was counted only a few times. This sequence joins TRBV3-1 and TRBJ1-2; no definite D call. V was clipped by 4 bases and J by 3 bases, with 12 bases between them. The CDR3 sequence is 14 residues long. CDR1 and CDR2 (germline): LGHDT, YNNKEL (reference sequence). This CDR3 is CASSPVEADYGYTF. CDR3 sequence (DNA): TGTGCCAGCAGCCCCGTGGAGGCTGACTATGGCTACACCTTC. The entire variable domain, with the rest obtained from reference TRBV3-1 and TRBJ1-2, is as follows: DTAVSQTPKYLVTQMGNDKSIKCEQNLGHDTMYWYKQDSKKFLKIMFSYNNKELIINETVPNRFSPKSPDKAHLNLHINSLELGDSAVYFCASSPVEADYGYTFGSGTRLTVV.

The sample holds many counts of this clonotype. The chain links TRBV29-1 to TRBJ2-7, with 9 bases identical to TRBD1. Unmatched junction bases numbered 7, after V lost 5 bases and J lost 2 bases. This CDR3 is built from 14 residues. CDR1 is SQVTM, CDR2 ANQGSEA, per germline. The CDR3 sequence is CSVSPGQGPYEQYF. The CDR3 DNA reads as TGCAGCGTTTCACCGGGACAGGGCCCCTACGAGCAGTACTTC.

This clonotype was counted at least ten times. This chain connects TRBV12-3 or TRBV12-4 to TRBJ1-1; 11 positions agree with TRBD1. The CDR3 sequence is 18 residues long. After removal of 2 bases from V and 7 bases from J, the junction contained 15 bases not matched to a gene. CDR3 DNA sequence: TGTGCCAGCAGTTTATCCCTTGGGACAGGGGGAATTGGTAATGAAGCTTTCTTT. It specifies CASSLSLGTGGIGNEAFF.

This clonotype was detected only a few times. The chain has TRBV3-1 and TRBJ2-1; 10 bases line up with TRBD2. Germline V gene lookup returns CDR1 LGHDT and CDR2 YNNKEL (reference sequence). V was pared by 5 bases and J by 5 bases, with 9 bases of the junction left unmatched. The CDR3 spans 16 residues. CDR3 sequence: CASSFVTSGVHNEQFF. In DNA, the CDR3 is TGTGCCAGCAGCTTCGTAACTAGCGGGGTACACAATGAGCAGTTCTTC.

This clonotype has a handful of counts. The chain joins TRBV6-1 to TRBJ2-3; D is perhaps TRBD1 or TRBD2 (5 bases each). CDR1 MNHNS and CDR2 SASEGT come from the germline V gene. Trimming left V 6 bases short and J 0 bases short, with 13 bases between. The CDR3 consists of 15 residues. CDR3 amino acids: CASRPGTSSTDTQYF. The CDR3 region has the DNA TGTGCCAGCAGACCAGGGACGTCTAGCACAGATACGCAGTATTTT.

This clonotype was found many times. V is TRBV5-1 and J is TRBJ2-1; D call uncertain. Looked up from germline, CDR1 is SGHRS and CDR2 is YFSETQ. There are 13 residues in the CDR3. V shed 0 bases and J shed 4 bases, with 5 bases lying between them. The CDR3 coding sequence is TGCGCCAGCAGCTTGGAGAGATACAATGAGCAGTTCTTC. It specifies CASSLERYNEQFF. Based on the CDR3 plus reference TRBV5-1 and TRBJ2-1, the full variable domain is KAGVTQTPRYLIKTRGQQVTLSCSPISGHRSVSWYQQTPGQGLQFLFEYFSETQRNKGNFPGRFSGRQFSNSRSEMNVSTLELGDSALYLCASSLERYNEQFFGPGTRLTVL.

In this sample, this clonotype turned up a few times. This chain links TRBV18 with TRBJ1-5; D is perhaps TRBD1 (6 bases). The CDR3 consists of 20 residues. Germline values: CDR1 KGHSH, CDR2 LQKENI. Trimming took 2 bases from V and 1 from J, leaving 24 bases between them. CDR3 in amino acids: CASSPGADSEFLSSNQPQHF. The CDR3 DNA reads TGTGCCAGCTCACCAGGGGCGGACAGCGAGTTTCTTTCAAGCAATCAGCCCCAGCATTTT. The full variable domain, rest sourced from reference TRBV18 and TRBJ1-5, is NAGVMQNPRHLVRRRGQEARLRCSPMKGHSHVYWYRQLPEEGLKFMVYLQKENIIDESGMPKERFSAEFPKEGPSILRIQQVVRGDSAAYFCASSPGADSEFLSSNQPQHFGDGTRLSIL.

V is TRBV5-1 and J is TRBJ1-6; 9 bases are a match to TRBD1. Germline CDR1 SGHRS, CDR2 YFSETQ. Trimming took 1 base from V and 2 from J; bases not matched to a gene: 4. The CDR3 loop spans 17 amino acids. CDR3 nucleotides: TGCGCCAGCAGCTTGACAGGGGGCGTCGCCTATAATTCACCCCTCCACTTT. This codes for CASSLTGGVAYNSPLHF.

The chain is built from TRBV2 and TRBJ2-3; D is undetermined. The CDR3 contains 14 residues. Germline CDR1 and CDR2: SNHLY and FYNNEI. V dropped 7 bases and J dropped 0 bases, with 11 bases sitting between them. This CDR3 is CASNTLPSTDTQYF. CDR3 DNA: TGTGCCAGCAACACTCTCCCCAGCACAGATACGCAGTATTTT.

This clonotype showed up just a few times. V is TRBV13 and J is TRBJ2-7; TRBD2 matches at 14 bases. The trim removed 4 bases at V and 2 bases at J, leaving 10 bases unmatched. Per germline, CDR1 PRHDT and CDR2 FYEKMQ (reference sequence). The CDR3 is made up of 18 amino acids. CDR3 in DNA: TGTGCCAGCAGCTCCCGGGGGACTAGCGGGAGTGGCACCTACGAGCAGTACTTC. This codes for CASSSRGTSGSGTYEQYF.

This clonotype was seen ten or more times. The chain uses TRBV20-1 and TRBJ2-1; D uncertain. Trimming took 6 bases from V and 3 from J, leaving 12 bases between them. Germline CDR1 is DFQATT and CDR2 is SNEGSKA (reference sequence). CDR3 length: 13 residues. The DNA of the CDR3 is TGCAGTGCCCATCCTATTAACTACAATGAGCAGTTCTTC. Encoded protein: CSAHPINYNEQFF.

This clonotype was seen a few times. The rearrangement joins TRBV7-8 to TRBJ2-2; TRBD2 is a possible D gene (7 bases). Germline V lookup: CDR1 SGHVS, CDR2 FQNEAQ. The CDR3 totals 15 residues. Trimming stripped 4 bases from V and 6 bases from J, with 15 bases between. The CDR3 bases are TGTGCCAGCAGCTCCCTAGGGGGAGGGCCCGGGGAGCTGTTTTTT. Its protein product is CASSSLGGGPGELFF.